One and the same sample provided the 6 T cell receptor beta chains below, sequenced in a study of control samples from healthy donors and cancer patients. The repertoire was sequenced with immunoSEQ multiplex PCR; TCRdb's copy has only in-frame clones and lacks some. The repertoire holds 60,000 to 100,000 clones, with approximately 91% as singletons. The sequenced material came from blood. The receptors originated from a man aged 45 to 65 in good health.

This clone was detected only once. The rearrangement links TRBV14 to TRBJ1-1, with a tentative D call TRBD1 (5 bases). The germline V and J ends were trimmed by 3 bases and 6 bases, with 17 bases remaining between them. CDR1 SGHDN and CDR2 FVKESK come from the germline V gene. This CDR3 has 15 amino acids. CDR3 region: CASSHFAGIFPEAFF. The CDR3 DNA follows: TGTGCCAGCAGCCATTTCGCAGGGATATTCCCTGAAGCTTTCTTT.

J is TRBJ1-1 and V is TRBV14; D not resolved. The V end was cut by 7 bases, the J end by 0 bases, with 9 bases between. This CDR3 has 13 residues. In germline, CDR1 is SGHDN, CDR2 FVKESK. This CDR3 reads CASTDSMNTEAFF. CDR3 bases: TGTGCCAGCACAGATTCTATGAACACTGAAGCTTTCTTT.

This chain uses TRBV4-3 with TRBJ1-5; D gene uncertain. V lost 1 base, J lost 5 bases, and 27 bases lay in between. The CDR3 runs 20 residues. CDR1 is LGHNA and CDR2 is YSLEER in the germline V gene. CDR3 in DNA: TGCGCCAGCAGCCAAGGCTGCAAAGTTGTGGGTAGATTCCGATATCAGCCCCAGCATTTT. This encodes CASSQGCKVVGRFRYQPQHF.

V is TRBV3-1 (or the pseudogene TRBV3-2) and J is TRBJ2-7; D is uncertain. Trimming cost V 0 bases and J 3 bases, with 9 bases left between them. CDR1 and CDR2 from the germline V gene are LGHDT and YNNKEL (reference sequence). The CDR3 extends over 14 amino acids. CDR3 DNA sequence: TGTGCCAGCAGCCAAGAAGGCAGGCTCTACGAGCAGTACTTC. Translation gives CASSQEGRLYEQYF.

This clone was picked up one time. V gene TRBV27 combines with J gene TRBJ2-5, with TRBD2 identical over 9 bases. CDR1 and CDR2 from the germline V gene are MNHEY and SMNVEV (reference sequence). This CDR3 region has 14 residues. The ends lost 3 bases at V and 4 bases at J; junction bases unmatched: 3. The CDR3 here is CASSLLAGPETQYF. The CDR3 DNA follows: TGTGCCAGCAGTTTGCTAGCGGGGCCAGAGACCCAGTACTTC.

This rearrangement joins TRBV5-1 to TRBJ2-7, with 7 nucleotides matching TRBD1. In germline, CDR1 is SGHRS, CDR2 YFSETQ. V trimming: 3 bases; J trimming: 9 bases; junction bases outside the gene matches: 12. This CDR3 contains 14 residues. The CDR3 DNA sequence: TGCGCCAGCAGCTGGGGGACAGCCAACGAAGGGCAGTACTTC. This gives the protein CASSWGTANEGQYF.